This TCR beta chain was documented in a study of radiotherapy plus CTLA-4 blockade in lung cancer listed by TCRdb under 2018. Study-level background: Objective responses were observed in 15% to 20% of enrolled patients, and disease control was achieved in around 30%.

The study tested focal radiation therapy combined with CTLA-4 blockade (ipilimumab) in patients with chemo-refractory metastatic non-small-cell lung cancer. In the case of this clone: What antigen it recognizes has not been identified. No base qualities exist here, and no much larger clone lies one base off it.

The CDR3 starts with the cysteine, ends with the phenylalanine, and has 13 residues. The read is trimmed to its CDR3 DNA, 39 bases read in frame from base 1. The germline V gene gives CDR1 as MNHNS and CDR2 as SASEGT. V and J are trimmed by 6 bases and 4 bases, and the gene matches miss 3 bases of the junction. Results and caveats for the whole study, not just this receptor: The strongest predictors of response were reported to be early dynamic shifts in blood T cell clones along with a rise in serum interferon-beta following radiation. After treatment with radiotherapy and ipilimumab, TCR clones that originated in tumors expanded in peripheral blood.

To prepare the library, the immunoSEQ multiplex PCR assay was applied. TCRdb provides this immuneACCESS table in a form limited to in-frame rearrangements. Some clones are lacking; in checked studies, under half of them reflect an unresolved V gene, and why the rest are absent is not known. The sample table holds around 80,000 clones, of which roughly 74% were seen once. Approximately 10% of the sample belongs to the ten largest clones. This receptor was taken from a human donor with non-small cell lung cancer whose response to radiotherapy plus ipilimumab could not be evaluated. The rearranged chain carries TRBV6-1 and TRBJ1-1; a stretch of 9 junction bases matches TRBD1. This specimen was peripheral blood, taken from a patient treated with radiotherapy plus ipilimumab. Read as DNA, the sequence is TGTGCCAGCAGACCGGACAGGGGCACTGAAGCTTTCTTT. Translated, this gives CASRPDRGTEAFF.